Detailed here is one T cell receptor beta chain. The antigen is undetermined. The data stem from a study of T cell responses to AZD1222 COVID-19 vaccine. Findings and caveats of the study: No repertoire was sampled before or during the peak T cell response, only after it. In a largely white British group with more females than males, clonal diversity was possibly underestimated.

Second-dose schedules of about 4 or about 12 weeks were combined. The CDR3 is 14 amino acids. Trimming at V came to 7 bases and at J to 6 bases, leaving 10 bases not matched to a gene. The germline V gene encodes CDR1 MDHEN and CDR2 SYDVKM. Clones were sequenced by immunoSEQ multiplex PCR, and TCRdb holds only the in-frame ones, with some missing. The sample has nearly 200,000 clones, roughly 92% seen once. The V and J genes are TRBV28 and TRBJ2-3; 7 positions match TRBD1. The receptor comes from an adult who received the AZD1222 COVID-19 vaccine. The material sequenced was peripheral blood, taken 28 days after the second AZD1222 dose. CDR3 bases: TGTGCCAGCAAGCCACAGGGGTTCGGGGATACGCAGTATTTT. It yields the protein CASKPQGFGDTQYF.